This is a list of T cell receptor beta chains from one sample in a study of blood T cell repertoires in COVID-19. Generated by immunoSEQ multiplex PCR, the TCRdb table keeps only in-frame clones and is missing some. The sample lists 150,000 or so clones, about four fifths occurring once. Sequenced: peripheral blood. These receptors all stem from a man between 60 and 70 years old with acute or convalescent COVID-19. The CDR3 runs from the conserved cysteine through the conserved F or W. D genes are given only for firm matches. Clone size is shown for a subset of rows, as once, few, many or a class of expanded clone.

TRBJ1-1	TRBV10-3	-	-	TGTGCCATCAGGGGCTTCGGCGACACTGAAGCTTTCTTT	CAIRGFGDTEAFF
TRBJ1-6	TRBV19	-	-	TGTGCCAGTAGTGTACAGGCTACACCATATAATTCACCCCTCCACTTT	CASSVQATPYNSPLHF
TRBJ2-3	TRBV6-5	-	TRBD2	TGTGCCAGCAGTTACCGAGCGGGAGGGCCAGATACGCAGTATTTT	CASSYRAGGPDTQYF
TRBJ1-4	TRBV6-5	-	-	TGTGCCAGCCGGGGGGGACGGGGTGAAAAACTGTTTTTT	CASRGGRGEKLFF
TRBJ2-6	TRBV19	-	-	TGTGCCAGCTCTACCAGGGTTCGAACCTCTGGGGCCAACGTCCTGACTTTC	CASSTRVRTSGANVLTF
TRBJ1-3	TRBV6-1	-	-	TGTGCCAGCAGTGATGGTATGACATCTGGAAACACCATATATTTT	CASSDGMTSGNTIYF
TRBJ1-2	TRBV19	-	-	TGTGCCAGTAGTATGCTGTCAGGCTATGGCTACACCTTC	CASSMLSGYGYTF
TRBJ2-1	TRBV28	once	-	TGTGCCAGCAGTTTACTTCGGGAAGGGAGCCATGAGCAGTTCTTC	CASSLLREGSHEQFF
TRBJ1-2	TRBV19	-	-	TGTGCCAGCCTGCTCCGGGAGTTGGGGGGCTATGGCTACACCTTC	CASLLRELGGYGYTF
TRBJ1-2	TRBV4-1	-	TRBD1	TGCGCCAGCAGCCAAGTTTGGGGACAGGGAAACTATGGCTACACCTTC	CASSQVWGQGNYGYTF